Listed below are T cell receptor beta chains from one sample, sequenced in a study of identical twins. MiXCR, applied by TCRdb to the 5' RACE reads, yields one record per CDR3 protein. Found here are 450,000 to 500,000 distinct CDR3 sequences, around an eighth of them singletons; the top ten hold about 0.97%. This same sample was also taken into another study, of yellow fever vaccine responses in identical twins.

Sequenced: CD4+ T cells sorted from blood. The source is a young woman in good health. Both conserved end residues are part of each CDR3. The order of the fields is clone size, V gene, D gene, J gene, CDR3 protein, CDR3 DNA. D genes are given only for firm matches. Clone size is given for some rows only: seen once, a few or many times, or a class if the clone is expanded.

abundance: few; v_gene: TRBV14; d_gene: NA; j_gene: TRBJ2-7; CDR3aa: CASSKQGAPPYEQYF; CDR3nt: TGTGCCAGCAGCAAACAGGGCGCACCCCCCTACGAGCAGTACTTC
abundance: few; v_gene: TRBV3-1; d_gene: NA; j_gene: TRBJ2-1; CDR3aa: CASSLDRVVNEQFF; CDR3nt: TGTGCCAGCAGCCTCGATAGGGTTGTCAATGAGCAGTTCTTC
abundance: many; v_gene: TRBV7-9; d_gene: NA; j_gene: TRBJ2-2; CDR3aa: CASSFISGANTGELFF; CDR3nt: TGTGCCAGCAGCTTTATTTCAGGGGCGAACACCGGGGAGCTGTTTTTT
abundance: NA; v_gene: TRBV6-2/TRBV6-3; d_gene: NA; j_gene: TRBJ2-1; CDR3aa: CASSYSHPGYSYNEQFF; CDR3nt: TGTGCCAGCAGTTACTCCCATCCAGGGTACTCCTACAATGAGCAGTTCTTC
abundance: NA; v_gene: TRBV6-5; d_gene: NA; j_gene: TRBJ2-1; CDR3aa: CASRGVNNEQFF; CDR3nt: TGTGCCAGCAGGGGGGTCAACAATGAGCAGTTCTTC
abundance: few; v_gene: TRBV7-3; d_gene: NA; j_gene: TRBJ2-3; CDR3aa: CASSPGQTRATDTQYF; CDR3nt: TGTGCCAGCAGCCCCGGACAAACCAGGGCCACAGATACGCAGTATTTT
abundance: NA; v_gene: TRBV12-3/TRBV12-4; d_gene: TRBD2; j_gene: TRBJ2-3; CDR3aa: CASSSSPRGLAKYF; CDR3nt: TGTGCCAGCAGTTCGAGCCCGCGGGGACTAGCTAAGTATTTT
abundance: few; v_gene: TRBV7-2; d_gene: NA; j_gene: TRBJ2-7; CDR3aa: CASSLDGSGRYEQYF; CDR3nt: TGTGCCAGCAGCTTAGACGGGAGTGGTCGGTACGAGCAGTACTTC
abundance: few; v_gene: TRBV9; d_gene: NA; j_gene: TRBJ2-7; CDR3aa: CASSVADSHSYEQYF; CDR3nt: TGTGCCAGCAGCGTAGCTGACAGCCACTCCTACGAGCAGTACTTC
abundance: once; v_gene: TRBV6-1; d_gene: TRBD2; j_gene: TRBJ2-6; CDR3aa: CASRGLASAPRANVLTF; CDR3nt: TGTGCCAGCAGGGGACTAGCGTCAGCTCCCCGGGCCAACGTCCTGACTTTC
abundance: few; v_gene: TRBV24-1; d_gene: TRBD1; j_gene: TRBJ2-5; CDR3aa: CATSARTGGEETQYF; CDR3nt: TGTGCCACCAGTGCCCGGACAGGGGGCGAGGAGACCCAGTACTTC
abundance: many; v_gene: TRBV3-1; d_gene: NA; j_gene: TRBJ1-1; CDR3aa: CASSLAKGTAEAFF; CDR3nt: TGTGCCAGCAGCCTCGCAAAGGGAACGGCTGAAGCTTTCTTT
abundance: NA; v_gene: TRBV7-2; d_gene: NA; j_gene: TRBJ1-3; CDR3aa: CASSLAPVRGNTIYF; CDR3nt: TGTGCCAGCAGCTTAGCCCCCGTGCGGGGGAACACCATATATTTT
abundance: few; v_gene: TRBV27; d_gene: TRBD2; j_gene: TRBJ2-1; CDR3aa: CASSPRLAGDPSFYNEQFF; CDR3nt: TGTGCCAGCAGCCCTCGACTAGCGGGAGACCCCAGTTTCTACAATGAGCAGTTCTTC
abundance: NA; v_gene: TRBV20-1; d_gene: NA; j_gene: TRBJ2-2; CDR3aa: CSASAGFTGELFF; CDR3nt: TGCAGTGCTAGTGCCGGGTTTACCGGGGAGCTGTTTTTT
abundance: few; v_gene: TRBV7-2; d_gene: TRBD1; j_gene: TRBJ2-5; CDR3aa: CASSQQGVIETQYF; CDR3nt: TGTGCCAGCAGCCAACAGGGGGTGATTGAGACCCAGTACTTC
abundance: NA; v_gene: TRBV20-1; d_gene: TRBD2; j_gene: TRBJ2-7; CDR3aa: CSARTSGQYEQYF; CDR3nt: TGCAGTGCTAGGACTAGCGGACAATACGAGCAGTACTTC
abundance: NA; v_gene: TRBV7-2; d_gene: NA; j_gene: TRBJ2-1; CDR3aa: CASSFRLVSEQFF; CDR3nt: TGTGCCAGCAGCTTTCGCCTAGTGAGTGAGCAGTTCTTC
abundance: few; v_gene: TRBV6-5; d_gene: TRBD2; j_gene: TRBJ2-3; CDR3aa: CASVSGGRTDTQYF; CDR3nt: TGTGCCAGCGTTAGCGGGGGCCGCACAGATACGCAGTATTTT
abundance: NA; v_gene: TRBV5-5; d_gene: TRBD1; j_gene: TRBJ2-7; CDR3aa: CASSPGQAIYEQYF; CDR3nt: TGTGCCAGCAGCCCCGGACAGGCAATCTACGAGCAGTACTTC
abundance: NA; v_gene: TRBV29-1; d_gene: NA; j_gene: TRBJ2-7; CDR3aa: CSVEGAQGGEQYF; CDR3nt: TGCAGCGTTGAAGGGGCCCAAGGGGGCGAGCAGTACTTC
abundance: many; v_gene: TRBV5-1; d_gene: TRBD1; j_gene: TRBJ2-1; CDR3aa: CASSPQGVKGNEQFF; CDR3nt: TGCGCCAGCAGCCCACAGGGGGTAAAGGGGAATGAGCAGTTCTTC
abundance: few; v_gene: TRBV20-1; d_gene: NA; j_gene: TRBJ2-1; CDR3aa: CSAPKRVLGNEQFF; CDR3nt: TGCAGTGCTCCTAAGCGGGTCCTCGGGAATGAGCAGTTCTTC
abundance: few; v_gene: TRBV4-1; d_gene: TRBD2; j_gene: TRBJ2-1; CDR3aa: CASSQGAGTRPFNEQFF; CDR3nt: TGCGCCAGCAGCCAAGGGGCCGGGACTAGGCCCTTCAATGAGCAGTTCTTC
abundance: many; v_gene: TRBV12-3/TRBV12-4; d_gene: NA; j_gene: TRBJ2-7; CDR3aa: CASSLARAAEQYF; CDR3nt: TGTGCCAGCAGTTTGGCCAGGGCGGCCGAGCAGTACTTC
abundance: NA; v_gene: TRBV28; d_gene: TRBD2; j_gene: TRBJ2-7; CDR3aa: CASSLPYGGREPTYEQYF; CDR3nt: TGTGCCAGCAGTTTGCCTTATGGCGGGAGGGAACCCACCTACGAGCAGTACTTC
abundance: NA; v_gene: TRBV6-5; d_gene: NA; j_gene: TRBJ2-3; CDR3aa: CASSYSPRDRTFTDTQYF; CDR3nt: TGTGCCAGCAGTTACTCACCCCGGGACCGAACTTTCACAGATACGCAGTATTTT
abundance: many; v_gene: TRBV3-1; d_gene: NA; j_gene: TRBJ1-2; CDR3aa: CASSQASYGYTF; CDR3nt: TGTGCCAGCAGCCAAGCGTCCTATGGCTACACCTTC
abundance: NA; v_gene: TRBV6-2/TRBV6-3; d_gene: NA; j_gene: TRBJ2-1; CDR3aa: CASSYPAYGQFF; CDR3nt: TGTGCCAGCAGTTACCCGGCCTATGGGCAGTTCTTC
abundance: NA; v_gene: TRBV11-2; d_gene: NA; j_gene: TRBJ2-7; CDR3aa: CASSRAGGGSASYEQYF; CDR3nt: TGTGCCAGCAGCCGGGCTGGGGGCGGGAGTGCCTCCTACGAGCAGTACTTC
abundance: few; v_gene: TRBV29-1; d_gene: TRBD2; j_gene: TRBJ2-1; CDR3aa: CSVAASGTISYNEQFF; CDR3nt: TGCAGCGTTGCCGCTAGCGGGACGATCTCCTACAATGAGCAGTTCTTC
abundance: NA; v_gene: TRBV4-2; d_gene: NA; j_gene: TRBJ2-5; CDR3aa: CASSPYPPSLGGTQYF; CDR3nt: TGTGCCAGCAGCCCCTACCCTCCGAGCCTAGGGGGGACCCAGTACTTC
abundance: many; v_gene: TRBV25-1; d_gene: NA; j_gene: TRBJ2-3; CDR3aa: CASSDVDTQYF; CDR3nt: TGTGCCAGCAGTGATGTTGATACGCAGTATTTT
abundance: many; v_gene: TRBV4-2; d_gene: TRBD1; j_gene: TRBJ2-2; CDR3aa: CASGDGQGVTGELFF; CDR3nt: TGTGCCAGCGGCGACGGACAGGGGGTAACCGGGGAGCTGTTTTTT
abundance: NA; v_gene: TRBV7-3; d_gene: TRBD2; j_gene: TRBJ2-5; CDR3aa: CASSLQAGGPETQYF; CDR3nt: TGTGCCAGCAGCTTACAAGCGGGGGGGCCAGAGACCCAGTACTTC
abundance: NA; v_gene: TRBV2; d_gene: TRBD2; j_gene: TRBJ2-5; CDR3aa: CASSGLAYQETQYF; CDR3nt: TGTGCCAGCAGTGGACTAGCGTACCAAGAGACCCAGTACTTC
abundance: NA; v_gene: TRBV6-2/TRBV6-3; d_gene: TRBD2; j_gene: TRBJ2-7; CDR3aa: CASSYGTSWVSEQYF; CDR3nt: TGTGCCAGCAGTTACGGGACTAGCTGGGTTTCCGAGCAGTACTTC
abundance: few; v_gene: TRBV5-5; d_gene: NA; j_gene: TRBJ2-2; CDR3aa: CASSLVGRESNTGELFF; CDR3nt: TGTGCCAGCAGCTTGGTTGGCCGTGAATCGAACACCGGGGAGCTGTTTTTT
abundance: NA; v_gene: TRBV7-2; d_gene: NA; j_gene: TRBJ1-5; CDR3aa: CASSSSPGHSRGQPQHF; CDR3nt: TGTGCCAGCAGCTCGTCCCCCGGGCATTCACGGGGTCAGCCCCAGCATTTT
abundance: NA; v_gene: TRBV19; d_gene: NA; j_gene: TRBJ2-4; CDR3aa: CASSQGNVAKNIQYF; CDR3nt: TGTGCCAGTAGCCAGGGGAATGTAGCCAAAAACATTCAGTACTTC
abundance: NA; v_gene: TRBV6-7; d_gene: TRBD2; j_gene: TRBJ2-5; CDR3aa: CASSYSPSGLPQETQNF; CDR3nt: TGTGCCAGCAGTTACTCTCCTAGCGGGTTACCCCAAGAGACCCAGAACTTC
abundance: NA; v_gene: TRBV5-1; d_gene: NA; j_gene: TRBJ2-2; CDR3aa: CASSLPLTGYTGELFF; CDR3nt: TGCGCCAGCAGCCTCCCCTTAACAGGGTACACCGGGGAGCTGTTTTTT
abundance: few; v_gene: TRBV29-1; d_gene: NA; j_gene: TRBJ2-7; CDR3aa: CSVAGGERYEQYF; CDR3nt: TGCAGCGTTGCCGGCGGCGAGCGCTACGAGCAGTACTTC
abundance: NA; v_gene: TRBV20-1; d_gene: TRBD2; j_gene: TRBJ2-3; CDR3aa: CSATGLAHTDTQYF; CDR3nt: TGCAGTGCTACCGGACTAGCACACACAGATACGCAGTATTTT
abundance: few; v_gene: TRBV3-1; d_gene: TRBD2; j_gene: TRBJ2-5; CDR3aa: CASSQRGLGSRETQYF; CDR3nt: TGTGCCAGCAGCCAAAGGGGACTAGGATCCCGAGAGACCCAGTACTTC
abundance: NA; v_gene: TRBV6-5; d_gene: TRBD2; j_gene: TRBJ2-2; CDR3aa: CASSYASGGGSGELFF; CDR3nt: TGTGCCAGCAGTTACGCTAGCGGGGGGGGGTCCGGGGAGCTGTTTTTT
abundance: few; v_gene: TRBV10-3; d_gene: NA; j_gene: TRBJ2-5; CDR3aa: CAISTGWEETQYF; CDR3nt: TGTGCCATCAGCACAGGGTGGGAAGAGACCCAGTACTTC
abundance: many; v_gene: TRBV12-3/TRBV12-4; d_gene: NA; j_gene: TRBJ2-5; CDR3aa: CASSLISGAGETQYF; CDR3nt: TGTGCCAGCAGTTTAATCTCGGGGGCGGGGGAGACCCAGTACTTC
abundance: NA; v_gene: TRBV12-3/TRBV12-4; d_gene: NA; j_gene: TRBJ2-1; CDR3aa: CASSSRGADEQFF; CDR3nt: TGTGCCAGCAGTTCTAGGGGGGCGGATGAGCAGTTCTTC
abundance: few; v_gene: TRBV29-1; d_gene: NA; j_gene: TRBJ2-7; CDR3aa: CSVAGGHLFEQYF; CDR3nt: TGCAGCGTTGCAGGCGGACACCTTTTCGAGCAGTACTTC
abundance: few; v_gene: TRBV5-1; d_gene: NA; j_gene: TRBJ2-1; CDR3aa: CASSFDRLARVNEQFF; CDR3nt: TGCGCCAGCAGCTTTGATCGGCTAGCGAGGGTTAATGAGCAGTTCTTC
abundance: many; v_gene: TRBV5-1; d_gene: TRBD1; j_gene: TRBJ2-2; CDR3aa: CASGRTKPGQITGELFF; CDR3nt: TGCGCCAGCGGTCGAACCAAACCGGGACAGATCACCGGGGAGCTGTTTTTT
abundance: few; v_gene: TRBV20-1; d_gene: TRBD2; j_gene: TRBJ2-7; CDR3aa: CSAEGLSYEQYF; CDR3nt: TGCAGTGCTGAGGGACTATCCTACGAGCAGTACTTC
abundance: many; v_gene: TRBV9; d_gene: TRBD2; j_gene: TRBJ2-1; CDR3aa: CASSPRGGTYNEQFF; CDR3nt: TGTGCCAGCAGCCCCCGCGGGGGAACCTACAATGAGCAGTTCTTC
abundance: NA; v_gene: TRBV25-1; d_gene: NA; j_gene: TRBJ2-5; CDR3aa: CASSDAGRDQTQYF; CDR3nt: TGTGCCAGCAGTGATGCCGGTAGGGATCAGACCCAGTACTTC
abundance: NA; v_gene: TRBV11-2; d_gene: NA; j_gene: TRBJ2-2; CDR3aa: CASSLLPGTANTGELFF; CDR3nt: TGTGCCAGCAGCTTGCTACCCGGGACTGCGAACACCGGGGAGCTGTTTTTT
abundance: NA; v_gene: TRBV18; d_gene: TRBD1; j_gene: TRBJ2-5; CDR3aa: CASSREGGEETQYF; CDR3nt: TGTGCCAGCTCACGGGAAGGGGGCGAGGAGACCCAGTACTTC
abundance: NA; v_gene: TRBV2; d_gene: TRBD1; j_gene: TRBJ2-7; CDR3aa: CASSKKTGGQNEQYF; CDR3nt: TGTGCCAGCAGTAAAAAGACAGGGGGTCAGAACGAGCAGTACTTC